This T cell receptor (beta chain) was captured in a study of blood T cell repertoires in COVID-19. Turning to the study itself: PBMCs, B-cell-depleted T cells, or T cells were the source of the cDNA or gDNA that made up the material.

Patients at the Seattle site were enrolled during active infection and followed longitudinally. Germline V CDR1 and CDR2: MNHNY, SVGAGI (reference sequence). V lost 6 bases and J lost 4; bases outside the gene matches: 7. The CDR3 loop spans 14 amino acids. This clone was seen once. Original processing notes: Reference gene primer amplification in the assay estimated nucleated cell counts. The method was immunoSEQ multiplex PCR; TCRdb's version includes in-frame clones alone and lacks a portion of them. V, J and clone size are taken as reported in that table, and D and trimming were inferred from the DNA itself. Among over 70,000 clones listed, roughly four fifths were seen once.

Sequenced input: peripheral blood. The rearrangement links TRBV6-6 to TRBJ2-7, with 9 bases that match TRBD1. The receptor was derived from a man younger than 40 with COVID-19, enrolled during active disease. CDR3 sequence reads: CASRIGQGKYEQYF. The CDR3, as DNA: TGTGCCAGCAGGATCGGACAGGGGAAATACGAGCAGTACTTC.